The 21 T cell receptor beta chains listed next were all sequenced from one sample in a study of CD8+CD57+ T cells in acquired aplastic anemia. CD8+CD57+ cell expansion had been shown by flow cytometry in patients chosen for sequencing. Template material for TCR beta VDJ and CDR3 profiling consisted of genomic DNA. TCRdb re-called the reads through MiXCR, storing one row per CDR3 protein. Here the sample spans roughly 150,000 distinct CDR3 sequences, about 45% being singletons. Sequencing used sorted CD4+, CD8+, or CD8+CD57+ T cells (not recorded which) from PBMCs. All receptors come from a human donor with aplastic anemia.

The gene calls are TRBV2 and TRBJ2-5; 12 bases align to TRBD2. The V and J ends lost 6 bases and 5 bases, in that order; junction bases with no gene match: 7. The germline gives CDR1 SNHLY, CDR2 FYNNEI. CDR3 length equals 15 residues. The CDR3 sequence: CASRPSGGAWETQYF. CDR3 nucleotides: TGTGCCAGCAGACCTAGCGGGGGGGCCTGGGAGACCCAGTACTTC.

The chain combines TRBV5-1 with TRBJ1-6; D remains ambiguous. The CDR3 totals 14 residues. The V gene lost 1 base and the J gene lost 7 bases, with 9 bases spanning the gap. Germline CDR1 and CDR2: SGHRS and YFSETQ. The CDR3 is CASSLSRENSPLHF. In DNA, the CDR3 is TGCGCCAGCAGCTTGTCACGGGAAAATTCACCCCTCCACTTT.

This clonotype appeared many times. V is TRBV3-1 and J is TRBJ2-3, with D possibly being TRBD1 (5 bases). Trimming took off 8 bases at V and 6 bases at J, with 9 bases between the two ends. The CDR3 is made up of 11 amino acids. Germline values: CDR1 LGHDT, CDR2 YNNKEL (reference sequence). CDR3 loop: CASSKGDTQYF. The CDR3 DNA follows: TGTGCCAGCTCTAAGGGGGATACGCAGTATTTT.

V is TRBV6-1 and J is TRBJ2-1, with D unresolved. Germline V lookup: CDR1 MNHNS, CDR2 SASEGT. V was cut by 8 bases and J by 0 bases, with 8 bases left in between. CDR3 size: 13 residues. The CDR3 region has the DNA TGTGCCAGCGGGGAAAGCTCCTACAATGAGCAGTTCTTC. It specifies CASGESSYNEQFF.

In its sample, this clonotype was seen a few times. The V and J genes are TRBV29-1 and TRBJ1-1, with D maybe TRBD1 (5 bases). The CDR3 spans 13 residues. Germline CDR1 and CDR2: SQVTM and ANQGSEA. Trimming shortened V by 4 bases and J by 0 bases, and 9 bases separated the two germline ends. Here the CDR3 DNA reads TGCAGCGTTGGGGGGACCATGAACACTGAAGCTTTCTTT. Translation: CSVGGTMNTEAFF.

This chain connects TRBV7-6 to TRBJ2-7; D is unclear. The length of the CDR3 is 13 residues. With 5 bases removed from V and 0 bases from J, the gap between germline ends came to 8 bases. Per the germline V gene, CDR1 is SGHVS and CDR2 is FNYEAQ. The CDR3 DNA sequence: TGTGCCAGCAGCAAACCGGGCTCCTACGAGCAGTACTTC. Amino acids: CASSKPGSYEQYF.

This rearrangement joins TRBV19 to TRBJ2-5; D gene ambiguous. V dropped 5 bases and J dropped 1 base, with 14 bases sitting between them. The CDR3 contains 15 residues. Germline V gene lookup returns CDR1 LNHDA and CDR2 SQIVND (reference sequence). The CDR3 DNA reads TGTGCCAGTAGTTGGTCAGGAACGGTCCAAGAGACCCAGTACTTC. This sequence encodes CASSWSGTVQETQYF.

The chain couples TRBV4-2 to TRBJ2-3; D is unclear. In germline, CDR1 is LGHNA, CDR2 YNFKEQ. This CDR3 comprises 15 residues. Trimming removed 4 bases from V and 2 bases from J, with 13 bases in between. The CDR3 sequence: CASSPHPAATDTQYF. The CDR3 DNA is TGTGCCAGCAGCCCTCACCCCGCAGCCACAGATACGCAGTATTTT.

This sequence joins TRBV7-2 and TRBJ1-5; 9 positions match TRBD1. The germline gives CDR1 SGHTA, CDR2 FQGNSA. The CDR3 sequence is 12 residues long. V shed 7 bases and J 7 bases; nucleotides not matched to a gene: 2. The CDR3 region is CASKTGGQPQHF. CDR3 bases: TGTGCCAGCAAAACAGGGGGCCAGCCCCAGCATTTT. Together with reference TRBV7-2 and TRBJ1-5, the CDR3 gives the full variable domain: GAGVSQSPSNKVTEKGKDVELRCDPISGHTALYWYRQSLGQGLEFLIYFQGNSAPDKSGLPSDRFSAERTGGSVSTLTIQRTQQEDSAVYLCASKTGGQPQHFGDGTRLSIL.

Details on this clonotype: With a much larger clone just one base away, this may be a read error. The chain couples TRBV20-1 to TRBJ1-2; D not certain. Trimming stripped 5 bases from V and 0 bases from J, with 10 bases between. The length of the CDR3 is 13 residues. Germline V gene sequence: CDR1 DFQATT, CDR2 SNEGSKA (reference sequence). As DNA, the CDR3 is TGCAGTGCTGGAGCACAGACTAACTATGGCTACACCTTC. It yields the protein CSAGAQTNYGYTF.

By share, this clonotype counts as medium-sized. The chain joins TRBV2 to TRBJ2-3, with TRBD2 as a possible D gene (7 bases). The CDR3 totals 14 residues. Per germline, CDR1 SNHLY and CDR2 FYNNEI. V lost 7 bases to trimming and J lost 3 bases, with 14 bases between them. The chain's CDR3 is CASKGGARTDTQYF. CDR3 DNA sequence: TGTGCCAGCAAGGGGGGGGCGCGGACAGATACGCAGTATTTT.

The chain uses TRBV7-8 and TRBJ1-6; 9 bases align to TRBD1. Trimming removed 4 bases from V and 8 bases from J; junction bases left unmatched: 6. Germline V gene data show CDR1 as SGHVS and CDR2 as FQNEAQ. The CDR3 spans 15 residues. The CDR3 region has the DNA TGTGCCAGCAGCTCCACCGGGACAGGGCATTCACCCCTCCACTTT. This sequence encodes CASSSTGTGHSPLHF.

This clonotype appeared a few times. This may be a read error, as it is one base from a much larger clone. V is TRBV5-6 and J is TRBJ2-7, with 7 bases lining up with TRBD2. The CDR3 loop spans 14 amino acids. V shed 4 bases, J shed 3 bases, and the junction held 7 bases outside the gene matches. Germline V CDR1 and CDR2: SGHDT, YYEEEE. DNA for the CDR3: TGTGCCAGCAGCCGGGGAGGGAGTGGCTACGAGCAGTACTTC. This codes for CASSRGGSGYEQYF.

As concerns this clonotype: A read error is possible here, since a much larger clone lies one base away. The chain combines TRBV27 with TRBJ2-7; D gene uncertain. The germline gives CDR1 MNHEY, CDR2 SMNVEV (reference sequence). This CDR3 has 12 amino acids. The V end lost 6 bases, the J end lost 3 bases, and 9 bases lay between the germline ends. DNA of the CDR3: TGTGCCAGCAGGGCCAGAGGCTACGAGCAGTACTTC. It yields the protein CASRARGYEQYF.

This clonotype has a handful of counts. The genes are TRBV25-1 and TRBJ2-2, with D possibly being TRBD1 (5 bases). Germline V gene sequence: CDR1 MGHDK, CDR2 SYGVNS. Trimming removed 5 bases from V and 2 bases from J, with 15 bases in between. The CDR3 is 16 amino acids. CDR3 sequence: CASSRRTYSNTGELFF. The CDR3 DNA is TGTGCCAGCAGTAGAAGGACATATTCTAACACCGGGGAGCTGTTTTTT.

The chain has TRBV24-1 and TRBJ1-3; D possibly corresponds to TRBD1 (5 bases). CDR1 and CDR2 from the germline V gene are KGHDR and SFDVKD. This CDR3 spans 15 amino acids. The V end was cut by 12 bases, the J end by 0 bases, with 17 bases between. CDR3 in DNA: TGTGCCTGGAGTGCGACAGCGATCTCTGGAAACACCATATATTTT. Translation gives CAWSATAISGNTIYF.

The genes are TRBV5-1 and TRBJ2-7; D gene ambiguous. Germline CDR1 and CDR2: SGHRS and YFSETQ. The CDR3 has 15 amino acids. V was pared by 0 bases and J by 2 bases, with 12 bases between. The CDR3 here is CASSLVSSGAYEQYV. For the CDR3, the DNA is TGCGCCAGCAGCTTGGTTTCGAGTGGGGCCTACGAGCAGTACGTC.

J is TRBJ2-5 and V is TRBV30; D is uncertain. V lost 2 bases, J lost 5 bases, and 3 bases lay in between. The CDR3 length is 10 residues. The germline V gene encodes CDR1 GTSNPN and CDR2 SVGIG (reference sequence). The CDR3 region has the DNA TGTGCCTGGAGTCGGGAGACCCAGTACTTC. It translates to CAWSRETQYF.

Details on this clonotype: One base away lies a much larger clone, so this may be a sequencing read error. The chain has TRBV10-3 and TRBJ1-6, with unresolved D. Germline-derived CDR1 and CDR2 are ENHRY and SYGVKD. This CDR3 has 14 residues. Trimming shortened V by 6 bases and J by 6 bases, and 12 bases separated the two germline ends. The CDR3 loop reads CAIRTGVANSPLHF. CDR3 coding DNA: TGTGCCATCAGAACCGGGGTCGCTAATTCACCCCTCCACTTT.

The table lists this clonotype with a count of one. The rearrangement uses TRBV11-2 and TRBJ2-3; possibly TRBD2 for D (5 bases). Germline V gene data show CDR1 as SGHAT and CDR2 as FQNNGV. V lost 2 bases, J lost 0 bases, and 15 bases lay in between. This CDR3 comprises 17 residues. The CDR3 spells CASSLRRLGVSTDTQYF. CDR3 DNA sequence: TGTGCCAGCAGCTTACGACGACTCGGGGTTAGCACAGATACGCAGTATTTT. Filled out from reference TRBV11-2 and TRBJ2-3, the complete variable domain reads EAGVAQSPRYKIIEKRQSVAFWCNPISGHATLYWYQQILGQGPKLLIQFQNNGVVDDSQLPKDRFSAERLKGVDSTLKIQPAKLEDSAVYLCASSLRRLGVSTDTQYFGPGTRLTVL.

This chain joins TRBV11-2 and TRBJ2-1; TRBD2 aligns across 14 bases. The CDR3 runs to 15 residues. With 3 bases clipped from V and 9 bases from J, the junction kept 4 bases outside the gene matches. The germline gives CDR1 SGHAT, CDR2 FQNNGV. The CDR3 loop reads CASSLGLAGVGEQFF. CDR3 DNA sequence: TGTGCCAGCAGCTTGGGACTAGCGGGAGTGGGTGAGCAGTTCTTC.